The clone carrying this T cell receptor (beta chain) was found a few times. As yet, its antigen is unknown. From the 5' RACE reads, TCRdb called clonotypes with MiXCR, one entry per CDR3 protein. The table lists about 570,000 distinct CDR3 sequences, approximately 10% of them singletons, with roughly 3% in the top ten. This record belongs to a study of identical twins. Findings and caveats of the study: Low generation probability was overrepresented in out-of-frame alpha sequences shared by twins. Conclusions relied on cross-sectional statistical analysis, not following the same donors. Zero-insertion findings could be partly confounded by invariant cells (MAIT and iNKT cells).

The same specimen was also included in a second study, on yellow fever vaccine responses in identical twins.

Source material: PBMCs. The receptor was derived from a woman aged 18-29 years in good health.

The CDR3 protein is CASSLSRQGGMIVQQYF. Written as DNA, the CDR3 is TGTGCCAGCAGCTTATCTAGGCAGGGGGGTATGATTGTACAGCAGTATTTT. This chain connects TRBV13 to TRBJ2-3; the D gene is possibly TRBD1 (7 bases). Trimming shortened V by 2 bases and J by 11 bases, and 26 bases separated the two germline ends. The germline V gene has CDR1 PRHDT and CDR2 FYEKMQ (reference sequence). This CDR3 has 17 residues.